The sequence of this TCR beta chain was determined in a study of T cells after yellow fever vaccination. Study-wide findings and caveats: Among all clonotypes, a small share was observed in both CD4 and CD8 compartments. Within FACS-sorted repertoires, abundant clonotypes contaminating from the bulk population could be present. The booster saw the reappearance of most primary-vaccination clones (more than 95% CD4, almost 90% CD8).

With regard to this clonotype: Its antigen is currently unknown. A much larger clone lies one base from this, so it may be a read error.

Template switching with 5'RACE generated the TCR cDNA and added a universal primer site and UMIs. In TCRdb, the 5' RACE reads were re-called with MiXCR into one record per CDR3 protein. Found here are about 210,000 distinct CDR3 sequences, under 3.5% of them singletons; the top ten hold 2.5% to 3.5%. Germline lookup yields CDR1 MNHEY and CDR2 SVGAGI. This CDR3 has 15 residues. The sequencing here drew on CD4+ T cells sorted from PBMCs, taken 10 days after the yellow fever booster vaccination. The V and J genes are TRBV6-5 and TRBJ2-1, with D perhaps TRBD1 (6 bases). The receptor's source is a young man who received the YFV17D yellow fever vaccine. The CDR3 sequence: CASSYGGQRHNEQLF. CDR3 in DNA: TGTGCCAGCAGTTACGGGGGCCAGAGGCACAATGAGCAGTTATTC.